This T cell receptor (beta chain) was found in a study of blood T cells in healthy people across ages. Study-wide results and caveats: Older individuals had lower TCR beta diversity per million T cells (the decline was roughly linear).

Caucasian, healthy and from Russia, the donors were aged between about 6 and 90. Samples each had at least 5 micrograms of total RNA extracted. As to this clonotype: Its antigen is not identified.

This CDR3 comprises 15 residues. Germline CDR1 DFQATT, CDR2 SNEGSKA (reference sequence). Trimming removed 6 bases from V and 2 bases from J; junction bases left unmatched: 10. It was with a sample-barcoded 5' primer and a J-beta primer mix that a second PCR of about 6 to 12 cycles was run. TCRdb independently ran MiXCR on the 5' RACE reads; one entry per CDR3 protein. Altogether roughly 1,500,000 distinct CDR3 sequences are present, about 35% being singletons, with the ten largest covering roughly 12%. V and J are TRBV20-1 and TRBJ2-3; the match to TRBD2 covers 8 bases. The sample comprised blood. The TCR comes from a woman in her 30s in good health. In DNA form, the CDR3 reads TGCAGTGCCATACCGACTAGCGACTACACAGATACGCAGTATTTT. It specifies CSAIPTSDYTDTQYF.